The 16 T cell receptor beta chains reported below all come from one sample, sequenced in a study of glioma-infiltrating T cells. The iRepertoire nested amplicon-rescue multiplex PCR amplified TCR alpha and beta CDR3s from RNA. Each CDR3 protein gets one entry after TCRdb re-called the multiplex PCR reads with MiXCR. The sample has roughly 190,000 distinct CDR3 sequences; more than 30% are singletons. The specimen sequenced was glioma tissue, nonneoplastic brain tissue, or PBMCs (not recorded which). Receptors originate from a human donor with low-grade glioma or glioblastoma, undergoing nonglioma brain surgery, or in good health (not recorded which).

This clonotype was counted at least ten times. CDR3 region: CASRSGLVETQYF. The CDR3 nucleotides are TGTGCCAGCAGATCCGGACTAGTAGAGACCCAGTACTTC. V is TRBV2 and J is TRBJ2-5; 7 bases align to TRBD2. The CDR3 extends over 13 amino acids. Unmatched junction bases numbered 5, after V lost 6 bases and J lost 4 bases. Germline V CDR1 and CDR2: SNHLY, FYNNEI.

This clonotype was seen many times. This rearrangement joins TRBV15 to TRBJ2-1, with D maybe TRBD2 (6 bases). The CDR3 runs to 17 residues. Germline values: CDR1 LNHNV, CDR2 YYDKDF (reference sequence). The V gene lost 3 bases and the J gene lost 1 base, with 16 bases spanning the gap. This CDR3 reads CATSSEKPGLSYNEQFF. The CDR3 region has the DNA TGTGCCACCAGCAGTGAAAAGCCGGGACTTTCCTACAATGAGCAGTTCTTC.

The chain couples TRBV20-1 to TRBJ2-7; 7 bases line up with TRBD2. CDR1 and CDR2 (germline): DFQATT, SNEGSKA (reference sequence). Germline trimming cut 1 base from V and 1 base from J; bases unmatched to any gene: 16. CDR3 length: 18 residues. The CDR3 region is CSARVGRGRAGGSYEQYF. The CDR3 nucleotides are TGCAGTGCTAGAGTTGGTAGAGGGAGGGCCGGCGGGTCCTACGAGCAGTACTTC.

This clonotype was counted ten times or more. V gene TRBV28 combines with J gene TRBJ2-7, with TRBD1 identical over 9 bases. V gave up 2 bases and J gave up 4 bases; unmatched junction bases: 12. The CDR3 loop spans 17 amino acids. The germline V gene has CDR1 MDHEN and CDR2 SYDVKM. DNA of the CDR3: TGTGCCAGCAGTTTACATTTTGGGACAGGGATGAAGTACGAGCAGTACTTC. The encoded protein is CASSLHFGTGMKYEQYF.

The sample holds many counts of this clonotype. The chain joins TRBV2 to TRBJ1-6; possibly TRBD1 for D (5 bases). The V and J ends lost 6 bases and 7 bases respectively, with 10 bases between them. The CDR3 runs 13 residues. Germline V gene sequence: CDR1 SNHLY, CDR2 FYNNEI. The CDR3 loop is CASSLRQNSPLHF. The DNA of the CDR3 is TGTGCCAGCAGCCTAAGACAGAATTCACCCCTCCACTTT.

The V and J genes are TRBV5-6 and TRBJ1-6; D remains ambiguous. The CDR3 covers 14 residues. CDR1 SGHDT and CDR2 YYEEEE come from the germline V gene. V was shortened by 1 base and J by 10 bases, with 12 bases between the two germline ends. The CDR3 is CASSLMEGDSPLHF. As DNA, the CDR3 is TGTGCCAGCAGCTTGATGGAAGGTGACTCACCCCTCCACTTT.

This clonotype was found many times. The rearrangement joins TRBV20-1 to TRBJ2-1; 12 bases are shared with TRBD2. The junction had 13 bases not matched to a gene; V was cut back by 3 bases and J by 7 bases. Germline CDR1 is DFQATT and CDR2 is SNEGSKA (reference sequence). The length of the CDR3 is 17 residues. The CDR3 loop reads CSASGASGRAFRNEQFF. Written as DNA, the CDR3 is TGCAGTGCTAGTGGGGCTAGCGGGAGGGCCTTCAGGAATGAGCAGTTCTTC.

In its sample, this clonotype was seen once. Being one base from a much bigger clone, this may be a read error. The chain carries TRBV20-1 and TRBJ2-5, with D unclear. Germline V gene sequence: CDR1 DFQATT, CDR2 SNEGSKA (reference sequence). The CDR3 totals 10 residues. Trimming took 8 bases from V and 4 from J, leaving 8 bases between them. The CDR3 loop reads CSFLGETQYF. The CDR3 region has the DNA TGCAGTTTCTTGGGAGAGACCCAGTACTTC.

This clonotype was observed at least ten times. The rearrangement links TRBV19 to TRBJ2-1; no reliable D call. Germline V lookup: CDR1 LNHDA, CDR2 SQIVND (reference sequence). V lost 3 bases to trimming and J lost 7 bases, with 7 bases between them. The length of the CDR3 is 12 residues. As DNA, the CDR3 is TGTGCCAGTAGTATTGGGCTGAATGAGCAGTTCTTC. This codes for CASSIGLNEQFF.

This clonotype came up many times. The chain recombines TRBV19 with TRBJ1-5, with no clear D. Germline V CDR1 and CDR2: LNHDA, SQIVND (reference sequence). The CDR3 runs 13 residues. Trimming removed 2 bases from V and 3 bases from J, with 5 bases in between. CDR3 in amino acids: CASSIRINQPQHF. CDR3 sequence (DNA): TGTGCCAGTAGTATAAGGATCAATCAGCCCCAGCATTTT.

Remarks on this clonotype: This could be a read error, since a much larger clone is one nucleotide away. The chain joins TRBV7-6 to TRBJ2-1, with 7 bases identical to TRBD2. The CDR3 sequence is 17 residues long. The germline CDR1 and CDR2 sequences are SGHVS and FNYEAQ. The CDR3 DNA reads as TGTGCCAGCAGCCCCCCGGCGGGGAGGGAGGGCTACAATGAGCAGTCCTTC. It is translated as CASSPPAGREGYNEQSF.

The genes are TRBV5-4 and TRBJ2-3; 10 bases map to TRBD1. V was clipped by 5 bases and J by 5 bases; unmatched bases: 2. The V gene's germline CDR1 is SGHNT and CDR2 YYREEE (reference sequence). The CDR3 sequence is 13 residues long. The DNA for the CDR3 is TGTGCCAGCAGGGGGACAGGGGTAGATACGCAGTATTTT. It yields the protein CASRGTGVDTQYF. The whole variable domain, filled in from reference TRBV5-4 and TRBJ2-3, reads ETGVTQSPTHLIKTRGQQVTLRCSSQSGHNTVSWYQQALGQGPQFIFQYYREEENGRGNFPPRFSGLQFPNYSSELNVNALELDDSALYLCASRGTGVDTQYFGPGTRLTVL.

Here the CDR3 reads CASSWDRGYNEQFF. In DNA, the CDR3 is TGTGCCAGCAGTTGGGACAGGGGCTACAATGAGCAGTTCTTC. The chain links TRBV27 to TRBJ2-1, with TRBD1 identical over 10 bases. Trimming at V came to 4 bases and at J to 3 bases, leaving 0 bases not matched to a gene. The CDR3 has 14 amino acids. Germline lookup yields CDR1 MNHEY and CDR2 SMNVEV (reference sequence).

On this clonotype: Germline and junction disagree at one end, which may indicate a read error. V usage is TRBV5-5 and J usage is TRBJ2-7; 8 bases align to TRBD2. Germline V gene lookup returns CDR1 SGHKS and CDR2 YYEKEE (reference sequence). The CDR3 totals 15 residues. CDR3 coding DNA: TGCGCCAGCAGCTTGGGGCTAGCGGGCAATTACGAGCAGTACTTC. Translation: CASSLGLAGNYEQYF.

This clonotype has at least ten counts. The chain is built from TRBV6-5 and TRBJ2-7; D is unclear. Trimming pared 0 bases from V and 4 bases from J, leaving 10 bases between. The CDR3 spans 14 residues. CDR1 is MNHEY and CDR2 is SVGAGI in the germline V gene. The CDR3 DNA reads as TGTGCCAGCAGTTACTCGGTGGCCGAGTACGAGCAGTACTTC. This gives the protein CASSYSVAEYEQYF.

The chain combines TRBV5-1 with TRBJ1-2; weak D call: TRBD1 (6 bases). Trimming pared 4 bases from V and 5 bases from J, leaving 18 bases between. CDR1 is SGHRS and CDR2 is YFSETQ in the germline V gene. This CDR3 has 15 amino acids. The CDR3 DNA sequence: TGCGCCAGCAGCCCGGACCTGGACAGCCTTTATGGCTACACCTTC. It encodes CASSPDLDSLYGYTF.